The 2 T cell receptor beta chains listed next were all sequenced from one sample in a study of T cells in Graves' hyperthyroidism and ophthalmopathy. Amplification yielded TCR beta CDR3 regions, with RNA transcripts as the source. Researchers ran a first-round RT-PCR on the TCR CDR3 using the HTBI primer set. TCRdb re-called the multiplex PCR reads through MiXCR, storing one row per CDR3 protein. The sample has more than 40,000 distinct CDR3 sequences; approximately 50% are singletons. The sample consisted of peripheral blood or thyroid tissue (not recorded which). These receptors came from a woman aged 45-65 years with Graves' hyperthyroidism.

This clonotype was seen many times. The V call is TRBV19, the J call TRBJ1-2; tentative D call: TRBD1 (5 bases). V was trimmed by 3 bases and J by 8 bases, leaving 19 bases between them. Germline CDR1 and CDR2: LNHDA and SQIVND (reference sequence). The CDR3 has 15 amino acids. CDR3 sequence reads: CASSISHRGLYGYTF. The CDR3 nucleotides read TGTGCCAGTAGTATCAGTCACCGGGGGTTATACGGCTACACCTTC.

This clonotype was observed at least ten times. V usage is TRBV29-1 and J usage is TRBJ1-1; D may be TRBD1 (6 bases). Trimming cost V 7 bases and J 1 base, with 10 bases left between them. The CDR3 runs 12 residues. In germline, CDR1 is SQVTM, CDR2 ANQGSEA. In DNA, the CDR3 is TGCAGCGGCCAGACAGGGAACACTGAAGCTTTCTTT. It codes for CSGQTGNTEAFF.